This T cell receptor beta chain emerged from a study of blood T cell repertoires in COVID-19. Study at large: The United States, Italy and Spain were the sources of the acute and convalescent COVID-19 samples.

Unmatched junction bases numbered 12, after V lost 0 bases and J lost 6 bases. The germline V gene has CDR1 MNHEY and CDR2 SMNVEV (reference sequence). CDR3 length: 17 residues. Per the study methods: Nucleated cell number was recorded as an estimate derived from reference gene primer amplification. The table came from immunoSEQ multiplex PCR; TCRdb's copy has only in-frame clones and leaves some out. The V and J calls and clone size come from that table; D and trimming were worked out from the DNA. The data contain about 360,000 clones, about four fifths of them singletons. The clonotype comes from a human donor with acute or convalescent COVID-19. The donor label of this sample is uncertain. The chain combines TRBV27 with TRBJ2-7; TRBD2 agrees at 9 bases. The sample was peripheral blood. CDR3 nucleotides: TGTGCCAGCAGTTTATCGATACAGCTAGCGGGATTTGGCGAGCAGTACTTC. Protein sequence: CASSLSIQLAGFGEQYF.